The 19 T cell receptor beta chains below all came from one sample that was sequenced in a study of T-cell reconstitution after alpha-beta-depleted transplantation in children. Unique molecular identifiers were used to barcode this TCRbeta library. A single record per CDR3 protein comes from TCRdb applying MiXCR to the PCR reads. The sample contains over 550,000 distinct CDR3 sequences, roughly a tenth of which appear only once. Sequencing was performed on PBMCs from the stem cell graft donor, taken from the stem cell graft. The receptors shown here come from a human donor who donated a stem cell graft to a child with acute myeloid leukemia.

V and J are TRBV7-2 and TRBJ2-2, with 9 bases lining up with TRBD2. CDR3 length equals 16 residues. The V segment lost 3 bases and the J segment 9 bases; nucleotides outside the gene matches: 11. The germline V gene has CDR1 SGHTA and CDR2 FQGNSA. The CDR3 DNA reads TGTGCCAGCAGCTTCGACTTAGCGGGAGCCCGTCGGGAGCTGTTTTTT. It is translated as CASSFDLAGARRELFF.

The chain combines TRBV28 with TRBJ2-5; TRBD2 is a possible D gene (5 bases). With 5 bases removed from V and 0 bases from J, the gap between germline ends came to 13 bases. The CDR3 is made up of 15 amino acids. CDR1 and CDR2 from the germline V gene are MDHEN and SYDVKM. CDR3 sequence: CASSRGSGHQETQYF. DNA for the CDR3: TGTGCCAGCAGTCGTGGGAGCGGCCACCAAGAGACCCAGTACTTC. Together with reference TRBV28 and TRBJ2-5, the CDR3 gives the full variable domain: DVKVTQSSRYLVKRTGEKVFLECVQDMDHENMFWYRQDPGLGLRLIYFSYDVKMKEKGDIPEGYSVSREKKERFSLILESASTNQTSMYLCASSRGSGHQETQYFGPGTRLLVL.

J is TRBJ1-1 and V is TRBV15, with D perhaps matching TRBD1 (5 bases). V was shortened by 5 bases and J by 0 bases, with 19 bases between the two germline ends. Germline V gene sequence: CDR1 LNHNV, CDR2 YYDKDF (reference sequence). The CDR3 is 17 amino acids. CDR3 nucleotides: TGTGCCACCAGCCGTTTACGCGCGGGGGGGATGAACACTGAAGCTTTCTTT. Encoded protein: CATSRLRAGGMNTEAFF.

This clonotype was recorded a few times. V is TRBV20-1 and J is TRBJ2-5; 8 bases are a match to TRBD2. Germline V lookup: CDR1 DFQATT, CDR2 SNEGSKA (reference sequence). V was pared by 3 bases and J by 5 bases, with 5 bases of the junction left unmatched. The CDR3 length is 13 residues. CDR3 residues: CSASGRAGETQYF. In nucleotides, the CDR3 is TGCAGTGCTAGCGGGAGGGCCGGGGAGACCCAGTACTTC.

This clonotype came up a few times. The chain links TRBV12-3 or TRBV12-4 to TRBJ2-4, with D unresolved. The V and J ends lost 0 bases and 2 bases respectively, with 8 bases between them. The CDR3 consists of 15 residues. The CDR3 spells CASSLAASTKNIQYF. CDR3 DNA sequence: TGTGCCAGCAGTTTAGCTGCCAGTACCAAAAACATTCAGTACTTC.

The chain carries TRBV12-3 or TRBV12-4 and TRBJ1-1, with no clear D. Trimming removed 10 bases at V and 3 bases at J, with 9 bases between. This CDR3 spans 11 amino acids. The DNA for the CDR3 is TGTGCCACCCAGCGGGACACTGAAGCTTTCTTT. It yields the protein CATQRDTEAFF.

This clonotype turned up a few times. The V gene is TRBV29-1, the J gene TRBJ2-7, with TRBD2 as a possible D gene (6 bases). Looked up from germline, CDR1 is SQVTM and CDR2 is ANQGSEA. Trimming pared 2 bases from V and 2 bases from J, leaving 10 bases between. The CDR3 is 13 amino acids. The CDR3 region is CSVEKGRPYEQYF. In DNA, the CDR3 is TGCAGCGTTGAAAAAGGGAGGCCCTACGAGCAGTACTTC.

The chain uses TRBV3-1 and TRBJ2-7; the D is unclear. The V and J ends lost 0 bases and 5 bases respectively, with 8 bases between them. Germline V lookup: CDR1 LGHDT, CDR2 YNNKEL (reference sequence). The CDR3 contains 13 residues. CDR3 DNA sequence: TGTGCCAGCAGCCAAGAGTCGGTCCACGAGCAGTACTTC. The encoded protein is CASSQESVHEQYF.

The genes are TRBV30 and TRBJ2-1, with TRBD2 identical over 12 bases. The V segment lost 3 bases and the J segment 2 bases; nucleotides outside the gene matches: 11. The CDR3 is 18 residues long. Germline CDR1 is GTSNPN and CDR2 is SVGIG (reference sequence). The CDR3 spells CAWRIPGLAGPPYNEQFF. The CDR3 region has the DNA TGTGCCTGGAGGATACCGGGACTAGCGGGCCCGCCCTACAATGAGCAGTTCTTC. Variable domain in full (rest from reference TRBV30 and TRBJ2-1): SQTIHQWPATLVQPVGSPLSLECTVEGTSNPNLYWYRQAAGRGLQLLFYSVGIGQISSEVPQNLSASRPQDRQFILSSKKLLLSDSGFYLCAWRIPGLAGPPYNEQFFGPGTRLTVL.

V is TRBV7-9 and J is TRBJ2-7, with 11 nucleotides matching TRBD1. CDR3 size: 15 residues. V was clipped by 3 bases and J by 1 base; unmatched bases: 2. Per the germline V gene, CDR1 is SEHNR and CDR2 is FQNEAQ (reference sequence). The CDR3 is CASSFGTGGSYEQYF. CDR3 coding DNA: TGTGCCAGCAGCTTTGGGACAGGGGGGTCCTACGAGCAGTACTTC. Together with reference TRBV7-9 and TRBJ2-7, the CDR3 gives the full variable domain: DTGVSQNPRHKITKRGQNVTFRCDPISEHNRLYWYRQTLGQGPEFLTYFQNEAQLEKSRLLSDRFSAERPKGSFSTLEIQRTEQGDSAMYLCASSFGTGGSYEQYFGPGTRLTVT.

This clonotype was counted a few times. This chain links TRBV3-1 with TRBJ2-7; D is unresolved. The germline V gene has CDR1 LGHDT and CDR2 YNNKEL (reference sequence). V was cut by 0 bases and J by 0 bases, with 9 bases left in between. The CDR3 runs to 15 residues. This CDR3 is CASSQEYRSSYEQYF. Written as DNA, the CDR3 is TGTGCCAGCAGCCAAGAATACCGAAGCTCCTACGAGCAGTACTTC.

Here the CDR3 DNA reads TGTGCCAGCAGCCCCCGACACGGAGGGGGAGACTATGGCTACACCTTC. Encoded protein: CASSPRHGGGDYGYTF. The gene calls are TRBV7-3 and TRBJ1-2; a weak D match, TRBD1 (6 bases). Trimming removed 5 bases from V and 3 bases from J, with 19 bases in between. The CDR3 totals 16 residues. The V gene's germline CDR1 is SGHTA and CDR2 FQGTGA.

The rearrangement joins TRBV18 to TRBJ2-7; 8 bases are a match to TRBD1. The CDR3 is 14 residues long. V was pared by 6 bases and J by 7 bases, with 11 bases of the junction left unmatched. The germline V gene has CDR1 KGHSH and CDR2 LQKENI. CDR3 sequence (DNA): TGTGCCAGCTCCCCCGACAGGGGAGTAAGGGAGCAGTACTTC. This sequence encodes CASSPDRGVREQYF.

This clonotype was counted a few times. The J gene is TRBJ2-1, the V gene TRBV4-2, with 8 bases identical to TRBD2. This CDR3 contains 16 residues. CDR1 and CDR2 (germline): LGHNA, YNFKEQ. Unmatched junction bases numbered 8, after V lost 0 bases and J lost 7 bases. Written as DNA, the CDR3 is TGTGCCAGCAGCCAAGATGGGACTAGGCTCCGAAATGAGCAGTTCTTC. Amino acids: CASSQDGTRLRNEQFF.

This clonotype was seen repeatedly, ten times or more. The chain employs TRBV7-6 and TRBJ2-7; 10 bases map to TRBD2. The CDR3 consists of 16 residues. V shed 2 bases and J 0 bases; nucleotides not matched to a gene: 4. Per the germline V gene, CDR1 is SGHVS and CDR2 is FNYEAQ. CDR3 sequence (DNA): TGTGCCAGCAGCTTACGGACTAGCGGAAGCTCCTACGAGCAGTACTTC. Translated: CASSLRTSGSSYEQYF.

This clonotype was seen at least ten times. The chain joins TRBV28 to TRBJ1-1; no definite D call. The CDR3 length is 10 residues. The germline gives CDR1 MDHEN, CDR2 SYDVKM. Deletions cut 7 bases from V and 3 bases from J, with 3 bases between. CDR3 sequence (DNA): TGTGCCAGCAAGCACACTGAAGCTTTCTTT. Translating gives CASKHTEAFF. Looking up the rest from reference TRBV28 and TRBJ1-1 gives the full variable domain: DVKVTQSSRYLVKRTGEKVFLECVQDMDHENMFWYRQDPGLGLRLIYFSYDVKMKEKGDIPEGYSVSREKKERFSLILESASTNQTSMYLCASKHTEAFFGQGTRLTVV.

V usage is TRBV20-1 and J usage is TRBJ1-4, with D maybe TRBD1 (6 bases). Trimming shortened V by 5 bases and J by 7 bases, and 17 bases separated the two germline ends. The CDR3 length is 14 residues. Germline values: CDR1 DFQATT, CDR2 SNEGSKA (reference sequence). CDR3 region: CSAPQRGEGEKLFF. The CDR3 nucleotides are TGCAGTGCTCCACAAAGGGGGGAAGGTGAAAAACTGTTTTTT.

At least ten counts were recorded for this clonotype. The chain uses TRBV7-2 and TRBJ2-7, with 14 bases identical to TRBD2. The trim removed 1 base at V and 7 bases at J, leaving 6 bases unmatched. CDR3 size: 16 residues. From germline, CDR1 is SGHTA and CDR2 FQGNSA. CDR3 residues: CASSLEGTSGSFEQYF. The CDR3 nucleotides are TGTGCCAGCAGCTTAGAGGGGACTAGCGGGAGTTTTGAGCAGTACTTC.

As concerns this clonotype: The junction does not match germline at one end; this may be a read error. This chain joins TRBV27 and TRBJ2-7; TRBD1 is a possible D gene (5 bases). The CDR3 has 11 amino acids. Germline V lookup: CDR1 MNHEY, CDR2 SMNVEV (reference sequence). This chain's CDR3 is CDSSRGYEQYF. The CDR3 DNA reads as TGTGACAGCAGTAGGGGTTACGAGCAGTACTTC.